These 24 T cell receptor beta chains were all obtained from the same sample, sequenced in a study of T cells in Graves' hyperthyroidism and ophthalmopathy (dated by TCRdb to between 2018 and 2021). Library preparation was by multiplex PCR. The instrument was an Illumina HiSeq 2000. The TCR beta CDR3 regions were amplified from RNA transcripts. For the first round of RT-PCR on the TCR CDR3, the HTBI primer set was used together with the Qiagen OneStep RT-PCR kit. Starting from the raw public reads, TCRdb applied fastp trimming at Q25, assembled clones with MiXCR and retained in-frame beta chains. A single entry per CDR3 protein holds the most common genes and DNA from its merged rows. The table for this sample lists 540,000 or so distinct CDR3 sequences; 40% to 55% of them were counted only once. Jointly, the top ten make up 15% to 20% of the sample. Specimen: peripheral blood or thyroid tissue (not recorded which). These receptors originate from an adult woman with Graves' disease, either hyperthyroidism or ophthalmopathy (not recorded which).

This clonotype was detected ten times or more. CDR3 DNA sequence: TGTGCCAGCAGTGCTGGACAGTCTGGTTCCTACGAGCAGTACTTC. Translating it yields CASSAGQSGSYEQYF. This chain connects TRBV2 to TRBJ2-7; perhaps TRBD1 as D (6 bases). Germline lookup yields CDR1 SNHLY and CDR2 FYNNEI. Trimming stripped 4 bases from V and 1 base from J, with 14 bases between. CDR3 length equals 15 residues. The variable domain in full, completed from reference TRBV2 and TRBJ2-7, reads EPEVTQTPSHQVTQMGQEVILRCVPISNHLYFYWYRQILGQKVEFLVSFYNNEISEKSEIFDDQFSVERPDGSNFTLKIRSTKLEDSAMYFCASSAGQSGSYEQYFGPGTRLTVT.

This clonotype was seen ten or more times. The chain is built from TRBV6-5 and TRBJ2-1; 8 nucleotides match TRBD2. This CDR3 region has 14 residues. In germline, CDR1 is MNHEY, CDR2 SVGAGI. Trimming at V came to 8 bases and at J to 4 bases, leaving 7 bases not matched to a gene. CDR3 region: CASLSGSAYNEQFF. CDR3 nucleotide sequence: TGTGCCAGCCTGAGCGGGAGTGCATACAATGAGCAGTTCTTC.

The chain recombines TRBV7-3 with TRBJ2-5; 12 bases are a match to TRBD2. The V segment lost 2 bases and the J segment 4 bases; nucleotides outside the gene matches: 8. CDR1 and CDR2 from the germline V gene are SGHTA and FQGTGA. The CDR3 is 17 amino acids. The CDR3 DNA follows: TGTGCCAGCAGCTTATTTTCGACTAGCGGGAGTCGAGAGACCCAGTACTTC. Its translation is CASSLFSTSGSRETQYF.

A remark on this clonotype: A clone one base away is much larger, so this may be a read error. The chain combines TRBV15 with TRBJ2-5; the D gene could be TRBD1 or TRBD2 (5 bases each). Germline assignment: CDR1 LNHNV and CDR2 YYDKDF (reference sequence). The CDR3 spans 15 residues. The CDR3 region has the DNA TGTGCCGCCAGCAGAATCGGGACCCGCCAAGAGACCCAGTACTTC. Its protein is CAASRIGTRQETQYF.

This clonotype was detected many times. This chain joins TRBV25-1 and TRBJ2-7; D is perhaps TRBD1 or TRBD2 (5 bases each). The CDR3 contains 12 residues. The V end lost 4 bases, the J end lost 5 bases, and 9 bases lay between the germline ends. The germline V gene encodes CDR1 MGHDK and CDR2 SYGVNS. As DNA, the CDR3 is TGTGCCAGCAGTGTCGGGGCCAACGAGCAGTACTTC. Protein: CASSVGANEQYF.

There are a few counts of this clonotype. One junction end disagrees with the germline gene, perhaps due to a read error. This CDR3 reads CASSPSGLNSAEF. The CDR3 DNA reads TGTGCCAGCAGTCCATCGGGGCTTAACTCGGCGGAATTC. The chain couples TRBV12-3 or TRBV12-4 to TRBJ2-7; D possibly matches TRBD1 or TRBD2 (5 bases each). This CDR3 is 13 amino acids long.

The chain couples TRBV5-4 to TRBJ1-1; 11 nucleotides line up with TRBD1. J was trimmed by 4 bases and V by 7 bases; bases with no gene match: 6. Germline CDR1 SGHNT, CDR2 YYREEE (reference sequence). The CDR3 spans 14 residues. In nucleotides, the CDR3 is TGTGCCAGCTTGGTTGGGACAGGGGGCACTGAAGCTTTCTTT. This codes for CASLVGTGGTEAFF.

The V gene is TRBV5-1, the J gene TRBJ2-5; TRBD2 is a possible D gene (6 bases). The CDR3 has 14 amino acids. CDR1 and CDR2 from the germline V gene are SGHRS and YFSETQ. V was cut by 0 bases and J by 7 bases, with 13 bases left in between. Here the CDR3 DNA reads TGCGCCAGCAGCTTGGACAGACTAGAATCGACCCAGTACTTC. Encoded protein: CASSLDRLESTQYF. The full variable domain, with the rest looked up from reference TRBV5-1 and TRBJ2-5, is KAGVTQTPRYLIKTRGQQVTLSCSPISGHRSVSWYQQTPGQGLQFLFEYFSETQRNKGNFPGRFSGRQFSNSRSEMNVSTLELGDSALYLCASSLDRLESTQYFGPGTRLLVL.

This clonotype occurred a few times. The genes are TRBV29-1 and TRBJ1-4, with D possibly being TRBD1 (5 bases). V dropped 6 bases and J dropped 3 bases, with 11 bases sitting between them. This CDR3 has 13 residues. The V gene's germline CDR1 is SQVTM and CDR2 ANQGSEA. As DNA, the CDR3 is TGCAGCGTCACTCCGGGGGCTAATGAAAAACTGTTTTTT. Translation: CSVTPGANEKLFF.

This clonotype was picked up many times. V gene TRBV27 combines with J gene TRBJ1-5, with D perhaps TRBD1 (5 bases). CDR3 length: 15 amino acids. Between the trimmed V and J ends, which lost 1 base and 7 bases, there was a span of 14 bases. Per germline, CDR1 MNHEY and CDR2 SMNVEV (reference sequence). CDR3 coding DNA: TGTGCCAGCAGTTTATACCGGGGGATAAACCAGCCCCAGCATTTT. The encoded protein is CASSLYRGINQPQHF.

The chain couples TRBV6-4 to TRBJ2-5; 7 bases are a match to TRBD1. After removal of 0 bases from V and 5 bases from J, the junction contained 9 bases not matched to a gene. CDR1 and CDR2 (germline): MRHNA, SNTAGT. The CDR3 contains 16 residues. The CDR3 DNA reads as TGTGCCAGCAGTGACTCGAAACAGGGGATGATGGAGACCCAGTACTTC. Its translation: CASSDSKQGMMETQYF.

V is TRBV5-4 and J is TRBJ2-2, with D perhaps TRBD1 or TRBD2 (5 bases each). The V end lost 4 bases, the J end lost 5 bases, and 18 bases lay between the germline ends. The CDR3 sequence is 16 residues long. Germline values: CDR1 SGHNT, CDR2 YYREEE (reference sequence). In DNA form, the CDR3 reads TGTGCCAGCAGCCGCCAGGGTCGATGGGGGACCGGGGAGCTGTTTTTT. Translated: CASSRQGRWGTGELFF.

This clonotype showed up just a few times. V is TRBV20-1 and J is TRBJ1-2; 7 nucleotides agree with TRBD1. Germline CDR1 is DFQATT and CDR2 is SNEGSKA (reference sequence). V lost 3 bases to trimming and J lost 4 bases; unmatched junction nucleotides: 5. The CDR3 totals 13 residues. The CDR3, as DNA: TGCAGTGCTAGTCACAGGGGTTCCTATGGCTACACCTTC. It translates to CSASHRGSYGYTF.

The chain links TRBV25-1 to TRBJ1-2; 7 bases line up with TRBD1. Germline V gene lookup returns CDR1 MGHDK and CDR2 SYGVNS. This CDR3 comprises 15 residues. Trimming cost V 6 bases and J 8 bases; bases outside gene matches: 15. The chain's CDR3 is CASSHPSRQGGGYTF. The CDR3 DNA reads TGTGCCAGCAGCCACCCCTCCAGACAGGGTGGCGGCTACACCTTC.

The rearrangement joins TRBV7-3 to TRBJ2-5, with D possibly matching TRBD2 (6 bases). The ends were cut back, 3 bases at V and 1 base at J, with 12 bases in the middle. This CDR3 comprises 15 residues. The germline gives CDR1 SGHTA, CDR2 FQGTGA. In nucleotides, the CDR3 is TGTGCCAGCAGCTTCCCCCCCGGGGGCCAAGAGACCCAGTACTTC. Translated, it gives CASSFPPGGQETQYF.

This clonotype came up a few times. The V and J genes are TRBV7-2 and TRBJ1-1; D is ambiguous. Between the trimmed V and J ends, which lost 5 bases and 1 base, there was a span of 11 bases. Germline loops: CDR1 SGHTA, CDR2 FQGNSA. The CDR3 consists of 14 residues. This chain's CDR3 is CASSMDGRNTEAFF. CDR3 DNA: TGTGCCAGCAGCATGGACGGAAGGAACACTGAAGCTTTCTTT.

The chain joins TRBV7-8 to TRBJ1-4; possible D gene TRBD1, 6 bases. Germline assignment: CDR1 SGHVS and CDR2 FQNEAQ. Trimming removed 6 bases from V and 7 bases from J, with 18 bases in between. The CDR3 is 15 amino acids. The CDR3 DNA reads as TGTGCCAGCAGTCGACAGGCCATAGGTGGTGAAAAACTGTTTTTT. This gives the protein CASSRQAIGGEKLFF.

The CDR3 sequence is CATTGPGQPYEQYF. The DNA for the CDR3 is TGTGCCACCACCGGCCCGGGACAGCCTTACGAGCAGTACTTC. The chain recombines TRBV7-9 with TRBJ2-7; 7 bases map to TRBD1. This CDR3 has 14 amino acids. The trim removed 10 bases at V and 4 bases at J, leaving 13 bases unmatched. Germline V gene data show CDR1 as SEHNR and CDR2 as FQNEAQ (reference sequence).

The gene calls are TRBV7-9 and TRBJ2-7, with D perhaps matching TRBD2 (6 bases). The end of the DNA aligns better with TRBJ2-1, so the J call may be wrong. CDR1 SEHNR and CDR2 FQNEAQ come from the germline V gene (reference sequence). This CDR3 spans 15 amino acids. The CDR3 DNA reads TGTGCCAGCAGCTTAGATCTAGCGTACTACAATGAGCAGTTCTTC. Translation gives CASSLDLAYYNEQFF.

Ten or more counts support this clonotype. The chain employs TRBV20-1 and TRBJ2-7; D unclear. Germline values: CDR1 DFQATT, CDR2 SNEGSKA (reference sequence). Trimming cost V 3 bases and J 4 bases, with 10 bases left between them. The CDR3 runs to 12 residues. For the CDR3, the DNA is TGCAGTGCTAGGGATGTCGGGTACGAGCAGTACTTC. Translated, it gives CSARDVGYEQYF.

The chain couples TRBV19 to TRBJ2-7; the match to TRBD2 covers 10 bases. Germline assignment: CDR1 LNHDA and CDR2 SQIVND (reference sequence). This CDR3 region has 15 residues. J lost 3 bases, V lost 5 bases, and 7 bases had no gene match. CDR3 sequence: CASSLIAGGNYEQYF. The CDR3 region has the DNA TGTGCCAGTAGTCTTATAGCGGGAGGAAACTACGAGCAGTACTTC.

The rearrangement uses TRBV7-6 and TRBJ2-7; the match to TRBD1 covers 10 bases. From germline, CDR1 is SGHVS and CDR2 FNYEAQ. Losses at the gene ends were 1 base for V and 6 bases for J; bases not matched to a gene: 9. The CDR3 sequence is 16 residues long. CDR3 protein: CASSLETGGFGSEQYF. CDR3 bases: TGTGCCAGCAGCTTAGAGACAGGGGGCTTCGGTAGCGAGCAGTACTTC.

This clonotype was detected ten times or more. Relative to the germline gene, one junction end is altered; a read error may explain this. The chain joins TRBV7-9 to TRBJ2-6; 7 bases match TRBD1. CDR1 SEHNR and CDR2 FQNEAQ come from the germline V gene (reference sequence). This CDR3 is built from 15 residues. This CDR3 is CASSLTGTGANVLTF. CDR3 nucleotides: TGCGCCAGCAGCTTGACAGGGACTGGGGCCAACGTCCTGACTTTC.

The chain carries TRBV15 and TRBJ2-6; 9 bases line up with TRBD2. The CDR3 covers 21 residues. Germline CDR1 reads LNHNV; CDR2 reads YYDKDF (reference sequence). The J segment lost 5 bases and the V segment lost 2 bases, leaving 19 bases of the junction unmatched. CDR3 loop: CATSRLRASGNLGYRANVLTF. The CDR3 region has the DNA TGTGCCACCAGCAGATTGCGGGCTAGCGGGAACCTAGGATACCGGGCCAACGTCCTGACTTTC.